Reported below is one TCR beta chain. As yet, its antigen is unknown. 13 Jbeta primers and 60 Vbeta primers were used for the PCR. Profiled with immunoSEQ multiplex PCR; TCRdb holds only in-frame clones, not every one. The data show 95,000 to 150,000 clones, more than 55% seen once. The data were taken from a study of cytomegalovirus exposure and HLA in healthy donors. Findings of the study overall: Sequencing probably produced one cluster of sequence variants that were highly shared.

The germline gives CDR1 SQVTM, CDR2 ANQGSEA. The CDR3 runs to 11 residues. V was clipped by 8 bases and J by 5 bases, with 12 bases between them. Sequenced: PBMCs. The sequence derives from a young man in good health and CMV-seronegative. The V gene is TRBV29-1, the J gene TRBJ2-5; D not resolved. The CDR3 loop reads CSPGLGETQYF. The CDR3 DNA is TGCAGCCCCGGCCTAGGCGAGACCCAGTACTTC.